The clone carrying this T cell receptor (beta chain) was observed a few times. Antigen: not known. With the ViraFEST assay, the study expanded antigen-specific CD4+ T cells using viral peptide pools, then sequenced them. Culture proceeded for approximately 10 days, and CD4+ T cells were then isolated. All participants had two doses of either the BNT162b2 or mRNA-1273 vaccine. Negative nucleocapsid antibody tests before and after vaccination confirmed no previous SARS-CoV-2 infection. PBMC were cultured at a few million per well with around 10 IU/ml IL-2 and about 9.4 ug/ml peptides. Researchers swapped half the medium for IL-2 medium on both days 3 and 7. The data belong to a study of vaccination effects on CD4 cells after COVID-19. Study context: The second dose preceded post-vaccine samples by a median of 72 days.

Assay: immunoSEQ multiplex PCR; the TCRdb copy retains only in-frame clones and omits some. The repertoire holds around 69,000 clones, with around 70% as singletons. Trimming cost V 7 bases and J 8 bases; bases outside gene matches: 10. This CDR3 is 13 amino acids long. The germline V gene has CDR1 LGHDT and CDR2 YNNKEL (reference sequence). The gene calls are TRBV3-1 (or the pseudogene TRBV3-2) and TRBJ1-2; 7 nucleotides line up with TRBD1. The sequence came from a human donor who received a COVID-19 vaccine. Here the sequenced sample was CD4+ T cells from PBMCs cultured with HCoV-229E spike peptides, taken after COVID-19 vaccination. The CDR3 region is CASTPGGNRGYTF. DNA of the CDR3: TGTGCCAGCACCCCAGGGGGAAATCGGGGCTACACCTTC.